A single sample is the source of the 10 T cell receptor beta chains below, sequenced in a study of blood T cells in healthy people across ages. A J-beta primer mix and a sample-barcoded 5' primer were used in a second PCR of about 6 to 12 cycles. One entry per CDR3 protein results from TCRdb running MiXCR on the 5' RACE reads. The sample holds 1.2 million to 1.5 million distinct CDR3 sequences, 59% seen once. The sample comprised blood. The receptors were gathered from a man aged 18 to 30 in good health.

CDR3 sequence: CSVTEASNTGELFF. Here the CDR3 DNA reads TGCAGCGTCACAGAAGCCTCGAACACCGGGGAGCTGTTTTTT. The chain couples TRBV29-1 to TRBJ2-2; D call uncertain. The CDR3 spans 14 residues. CDR1 is SQVTM and CDR2 is ANQGSEA in the germline V gene. V was pared by 6 bases and J by 0 bases, with 11 bases between.

The chain joins TRBV7-6 to TRBJ1-4; tentative D call: TRBD1 (5 bases). The germline V and J ends were trimmed by 0 bases and 4 bases, with 9 bases remaining between them. Per germline, CDR1 SGHVS and CDR2 FNYEAQ. This CDR3 contains 15 residues. For the CDR3, the DNA is TGTGCCAGCAGCTTAGCGGGGCAGATTAATGAAAAACTGTTTTTT. It encodes CASSLAGQINEKLFF.

This clonotype appeared a few times. The chain carries TRBV29-1 and TRBJ1-4; D may be TRBD1 (5 bases). Trimming shortened V by 1 base and J by 5 bases, and 11 bases separated the two germline ends. This CDR3 has 14 amino acids. Germline V gene lookup returns CDR1 SQVTM and CDR2 ANQGSEA. The CDR3 DNA reads TGCAGCGTTGAAGGAACGCAGGGAAATGAAAAACTGTTTTTT. This codes for CSVEGTQGNEKLFF.

V is TRBV10-1 and J is TRBJ2-3; D gene ambiguous. CDR3 length: 13 amino acids. V was trimmed by 2 bases and J by 2 bases, leaving 5 bases between them. Germline CDR1 and CDR2: WNHNN and SYGVQD (reference sequence). The CDR3 loop is CASSEIATDTQYF. CDR3 in DNA: TGCGCCAGCAGTGAGATTGCCACAGATACGCAGTATTTT.

This clonotype was detected a few times. The V call is TRBV7-2, the J call TRBJ1-5, with D unresolved. From germline, CDR1 is SGHTA and CDR2 FQGNSA. V was shortened by 2 bases and J by 4 bases, with 6 bases between the two germline ends. CDR3 length equals 13 residues. The CDR3: CASSLLPNQPQHF. The DNA of the CDR3 is TGTGCCAGCAGCTTATTGCCGAATCAGCCCCAGCATTTT. Supplemented by reference TRBV7-2 and TRBJ1-5, the full variable domain reads GAGVSQSPSNKVTEKGKDVELRCDPISGHTALYWYRQSLGQGLEFLIYFQGNSAPDKSGLPSDRFSAERTGGSVSTLTIQRTQQEDSAVYLCASSLLPNQPQHFGDGTRLSIL.

The rearrangement joins TRBV7-9 to TRBJ1-4; maybe TRBD1 (5 bases). V lost 8 bases, J lost 8 bases, and 15 bases lay in between. Looked up from germline, CDR1 is SEHNR and CDR2 is FQNEAQ (reference sequence). The CDR3 runs 13 residues. The CDR3 spells CASLGGLEEKLFF. The DNA for the CDR3 is TGTGCCAGCCTCGGGGGTTTAGAGGAAAAACTGTTTTTT.

This clonotype was detected a few times. The CDR3 nucleotides read TGTGCCAGCAGTCGGTCCAGGGGAGGTGGAAACATTCAGTACTTC. Its translation is CASSRSRGGGNIQYF. The chain links TRBV6-2 or TRBV6-3 to TRBJ2-4; D might be TRBD1 or TRBD2, each matching 6 bases. Trimming removed 5 bases at V and 6 bases at J, with 17 bases between. Per the germline V gene, CDR1 is MNHEY and CDR2 is SVGEGT. The CDR3 length is 15 residues.

J is TRBJ2-5 and V is TRBV7-8; D is undetermined. The J call is uncertain, as TRBJ2-7 better fits the DNA end. The CDR3 loop spans 14 amino acids. CDR1 is SGHVS and CDR2 is FQNEAQ in the germline V gene. CDR3 in amino acids: CASSSVGSTYEQYF. The CDR3 DNA reads as TGTGCCAGCAGCTCCGTGGGGTCGACTTACGAGCAGTACTTC.

This clonotype was recorded a few times. The genes are TRBV7-9 and TRBJ2-1; 7 nucleotides agree with TRBD2. From germline, CDR1 is SEHNR and CDR2 FQNEAQ (reference sequence). The ends lost 3 bases at V and 7 bases at J; junction bases unmatched: 12. The CDR3 is made up of 16 amino acids. In DNA form, the CDR3 reads TGTGCCAGCAGCTTTAGGTCCGGACTAGTAGAAAATGAGCAGTTCTTC. This codes for CASSFRSGLVENEQFF.

The chain employs TRBV27 and TRBJ2-1; no clear D gene. This CDR3 spans 14 amino acids. In germline, CDR1 is MNHEY, CDR2 SMNVEV (reference sequence). The V end lost 3 bases, the J end lost 6 bases, and 12 bases lay between the germline ends. The CDR3 sequence: CASSFSPVTNEQFF. DNA of the CDR3: TGTGCCAGCAGTTTTTCGCCGGTAACCAATGAGCAGTTCTTC.